This T cell receptor (beta chain) originates from a study of shared clonotypes between healthy human individuals. Whole-study findings and limits: Researchers sampled only blood; tissue repertoires likely differ.

Germline V lookup: CDR1 SGHAT, CDR2 FQNNGV. V lost 8 bases and J 3 bases, leaving 10 bases between the germline ends. The CDR3 is made up of 12 amino acids. Clones were read by immunoSEQ multiplex PCR, and TCRdb kept only the in-frame ones, dropping some. In the table there are 550,000 to 850,000 clones, roughly 72% of which are singletons. Concerning this clone itself: The antigen is unknown.

V gene TRBV11-2 combines with J gene TRBJ2-5, with D possibly matching TRBD2 (5 bases). The TCR originated in a woman aged 30 to 39 in good health. Input material: memory CD4+ T cells sorted from blood. Subset meaning: CD45RA-negative fraction. CDR3 sequence reads: CASGYGEETQYF. CDR3 nucleotides: TGTGCCAGCGGCTACGGGGAAGAGACCCAGTACTTC.